Below, 22 T cell receptor beta chains from the same sample are listed, as sequenced in a study of blood T cells in healthy people across ages. Then a second PCR, running roughly 7 to 11 cycles, was carried out with a sample-barcoded 5' primer and a J-beta primer mix. TCRdb called the 5' RACE reads again in MiXCR, with one record for every CDR3 protein. The table shows 1.5 million to 2 million distinct CDR3 sequences, with roughly 30% occurring only once. The sample comprised blood. The receptors were sampled from a woman aged 25-40 years in good health.

A few counts support this clonotype. Sequence at one end of the junction differs from germline and may be a read error. V usage is TRBV12-3 or TRBV12-4 and J usage is TRBJ2-1; D possibly corresponds to TRBD1 (6 bases). The CDR3 totals 13 residues. The DNA for the CDR3 is TGTACCAGCTCCACTGACAGGTACAATGAACAGTTCTTC. This sequence encodes CTSSTDRYNEQFF.

A few counts support this clonotype. The junction departs from the called germline gene at one end, perhaps through a read error. This CDR3 is CASSLAGQARSETRYF. The CDR3 region has the DNA TGCGCCAGCAGCTTGGCTGGACAGGCCCGCTCAGAGACCCGGTACTTC. The chain combines TRBV5-1 with TRBJ2-5, with 7 bases matching TRBD1. CDR3 length: 16 amino acids. Per germline, CDR1 SGHRS and CDR2 YFSETQ.

This clonotype was found many times. CDR3 nucleotide sequence: TGTGCCAGCAGCCAAGGAAGGACAATTGCAACTAATGAAAAACTGTTTTTT. It codes for CASSQGRTIATNEKLFF. The chain combines TRBV3-1 with TRBJ1-4; D is possibly TRBD1 (5 bases). The germline CDR1 and CDR2 sequences are LGHDT and YNNKEL (reference sequence). CDR3 size: 17 residues. V was trimmed by 1 base and J by 0 bases, leaving 12 bases between them. Drawing the rest from reference TRBV3-1 and TRBJ1-4, the complete variable domain is DTAVSQTPKYLVTQMGNDKSIKCEQNLGHDTMYWYKQDSKKFLKIMFSYNNKELIINETVPNRFSPKSPDKAHLNLHINSLELGDSAVYFCASSQGRTIATNEKLFFGSGTQLSVL.

This clonotype was counted only a few times. The J gene is TRBJ1-2, the V gene TRBV5-1; 7 bases map to TRBD1. The V segment lost 3 bases and the J segment 0 bases; nucleotides outside the gene matches: 8. The CDR3 has 16 amino acids. Germline assignment: CDR1 SGHRS and CDR2 YFSETQ. CDR3 nucleotide sequence: TGCGCCAGCAGCTGGGACAGTGCTCGGGCTAACTATGGCTACACCTTC. As protein: CASSWDSARANYGYTF. Based on the CDR3 plus reference TRBV5-1 and TRBJ1-2, the full variable domain is KAGVTQTPRYLIKTRGQQVTLSCSPISGHRSVSWYQQTPGQGLQFLFEYFSETQRNKGNFPGRFSGRQFSNSRSEMNVSTLELGDSALYLCASSWDSARANYGYTFGSGTRLTVV.

About this clonotype: A read error may produce the germline difference seen at one junction end. V is TRBV11-2 and J is TRBJ2-3, with 9 bases aligning to TRBD2. From germline, CDR1 is SGHAT and CDR2 FQNNGV. The CDR3 loop spans 16 amino acids. The CDR3 DNA reads as TGTGCCAGCAGCCCCAAGACAGGGACTAGCACAGATACGCAGGATTTT. Encoded protein: CASSPKTGTSTDTQDF.

This clonotype was recorded many times. This chain links TRBV7-2 with TRBJ1-2; D gene ambiguous. The CDR3 sequence is 11 residues long. Germline CDR1 SGHTA, CDR2 FQGNSA. Between the trimmed V and J ends, which lost 4 bases and 10 bases, there was a span of 10 bases. The CDR3 sequence is CASSSLRSYTF. The CDR3 nucleotides read TGTGCCAGCAGCTCACTTCGTTCCTACACCTTC.

The gene calls are TRBV6-6 and TRBJ2-1, with 12 bases lining up with TRBD2. The CDR3 consists of 16 residues. J lost 8 bases, V lost 2 bases, and 7 bases had no gene match. Per the germline V gene, CDR1 is MNHNY and CDR2 is SVGAGI (reference sequence). The CDR3 here is CASSYATSGGPDEQFF. CDR3 DNA sequence: TGTGCCAGCAGTTACGCCACTAGCGGGGGGCCAGATGAGCAGTTCTTC.

About this clonotype: One junction end disagrees with the germline gene, perhaps due to a read error. V is TRBV7-6 and J is TRBJ2-7; TRBD2 agrees at 9 bases. This CDR3 comprises 16 residues. Germline V gene data show CDR1 as SGHVS and CDR2 as FNYEAQ. CDR3 sequence (DNA): TGTGCCGGCAGCTTAGGGCTAGCGGGGAATCTCTACGAGCAGTACTTC. Amino acids: CAGSLGLAGNLYEQYF.

This clonotype was observed at least ten times. The V and J genes are TRBV5-1 and TRBJ2-3; D is uncertain. The length of the CDR3 is 12 residues. CDR1 and CDR2 from the germline V gene are SGHRS and YFSETQ. V was shortened by 0 bases and J by 3 bases, with 2 bases between the two germline ends. This chain's CDR3 is CASSLETDTQYF. The DNA for the CDR3 is TGCGCCAGCAGCTTGGAGACAGATACGCAGTATTTT.

On this clonotype: A much larger clone differs by one base, so this may be a read error. This chain connects TRBV7-6 to TRBJ1-5, with 8 bases fitting TRBD1. This CDR3 has 13 residues. V shed 5 bases, J shed 6 bases, and the junction held 3 bases outside the gene matches. CDR1 and CDR2 from the germline V gene are SGHVS and FNYEAQ. The CDR3 DNA reads TGTGCCAGCAGCGAGACAGGGGTTCAGCCCCAGCATTTT. This sequence encodes CASSETGVQPQHF. Looking up the rest from reference TRBV7-6 and TRBJ1-5 gives the full variable domain: GAGVSQSPRYKVTKRGQDVALRCDPISGHVSLYWYRQALGQGPEFLTYFNYEAQQDKSGLPNDRFSAERPEGSISTLTIQRTEQRDSAMYRCASSETGVQPQHFGDGTRLSIL.

This rearrangement joins TRBV7-8 to TRBJ2-7, with TRBD2 matching over 9 bases. Germline trimming cut 5 bases from V and 3 bases from J; bases unmatched to any gene: 8. In germline, CDR1 is SGHVS, CDR2 FQNEAQ. The CDR3 spans 15 residues. The CDR3 DNA reads TGTGCCAGCAGCATACTCCTGACTAGCGGCTACGAGCAGTACTTC. Translated, it gives CASSILLTSGYEQYF. The full variable domain, rest sourced from reference TRBV7-8 and TRBJ2-7, is GAGVSQSPRYKVAKRGQDVALRCDPISGHVSLFWYQQALGQGPEFLTYFQNEAQLDKSGLPSDRFFAERPEGSVSTLKIQRTQQEDSAVYLCASSILLTSGYEQYFGPGTRLTVT.

The chain is built from TRBV3-1 and TRBJ2-5; D not certain. Germline assignment: CDR1 LGHDT and CDR2 YNNKEL (reference sequence). CDR3 length equals 15 residues. Trimming removed 1 base from V and 0 bases from J, with 9 bases in between. The CDR3, as DNA: TGTGCCAGCAGCCAAGTCGGTACTTACCAAGAGACCCAGTACTTC. It yields the protein CASSQVGTYQETQYF.

CDR3 loop: CASSRDENRNIQYF. CDR3 nucleotide sequence: TGTGCCAGCAGCCGGGACGAAAACCGAAACATTCAGTACTTC. The J gene is TRBJ2-4, the V gene TRBV2; TRBD1 or TRBD2 may be the D gene (5 bases each). V was clipped by 6 bases and J by 6 bases, with 15 bases between them. Germline V gene lookup returns CDR1 SNHLY and CDR2 FYNNEI. The CDR3 is 14 residues long.

The chain carries TRBV3-1 and TRBJ2-3, with 9 nucleotides matching TRBD2. The V gene end was trimmed by 0 bases and the J gene end by 7 bases; junction bases not matched to a gene: 8. The germline gives CDR1 LGHDT, CDR2 YNNKEL (reference sequence). This CDR3 spans 16 amino acids. The CDR3 DNA sequence: TGTGCCAGCAGCCAAGATATTGCGGGGGGGCCTCATACGCAGTATTTT. It is translated as CASSQDIAGGPHTQYF.

This clonotype was counted between two and nine times. CDR3 region: CASSLRLTTGQGETQYF. CDR3 DNA sequence: TGCGCCAGCAGCTTGAGGCTGACGACCGGACAGGGGGAGACCCAGTACTTC. V gene TRBV5-1 combines with J gene TRBJ2-5; 9 bases match TRBD1. This CDR3 region has 17 residues. From germline, CDR1 is SGHRS and CDR2 YFSETQ. Trimming at V came to 1 base and at J to 5 bases, leaving 12 bases not matched to a gene.

This clonotype was detected a few times. One junction end disagrees with the germline gene, perhaps due to a read error. The rearrangement joins TRBV20-1 to TRBJ2-7, with a weak D call TRBD2 (6 bases). CDR1 and CDR2 (germline): DFQATT, SNEGSKA (reference sequence). The CDR3 covers 12 residues. This CDR3 reads CSVPEGPYVQYF. The CDR3 region has the DNA TGCAGTGTCCCGGAGGGTCCCTACGTGCAGTACTTC.

This clonotype came up a few times. V usage is TRBV18 and J usage is TRBJ2-1, with 9 bases fitting TRBD2. V lost 2 bases to trimming and J lost 7 bases; unmatched junction nucleotides: 6. The germline V gene has CDR1 KGHSH and CDR2 LQKENI. There are 15 residues in the CDR3. CDR3 amino acids: CASSPEGLAINEQFF. The CDR3 nucleotides are TGTGCCAGCTCACCAGAAGGACTAGCGATTAATGAGCAGTTCTTC.

This clonotype appeared many times. The V gene is TRBV5-1, the J gene TRBJ2-5; TRBD2 matches 7 bases. The CDR3 loop spans 15 amino acids. The germline V gene has CDR1 SGHRS and CDR2 YFSETQ. V was clipped by 5 bases and J by 0 bases; unmatched bases: 7. The chain's CDR3 is CASRRTGGYQETQYF. As DNA, the CDR3 is TGCGCCAGCAGAAGGACCGGGGGGTACCAAGAGACCCAGTACTTC.

This clonotype turned up a few times. The V gene is TRBV18, the J gene TRBJ2-7; TRBD1 matches 9 bases. The junction had 14 bases not matched to a gene; V was cut back by 6 bases and J by 5 bases. CDR1 and CDR2 from the germline V gene are KGHSH and LQKENI. This CDR3 contains 16 residues. The CDR3 is CASSPTTPGQGNEQYF. The CDR3 coding sequence is TGTGCCAGCTCCCCCACCACACCGGGACAGGGCAACGAGCAGTACTTC.

The chain recombines TRBV28 with TRBJ2-1; no clear D. The CDR3 covers 17 residues. The V gene's germline CDR1 is MDHEN and CDR2 SYDVKM. The ends were cut back, 4 bases at V and 5 bases at J, with 21 bases in the middle. CDR3 region: CASSSGRYSGMDNEQFF. As DNA, the CDR3 is TGTGCCAGCAGTTCCGGACGGTATTCGGGTATGGACAATGAGCAGTTCTTC.

This clonotype showed up just a few times. The gene calls are TRBV12-3 or TRBV12-4 and TRBJ2-3; D is ambiguous. V lost 3 bases and J 4 bases, leaving 8 bases between the germline ends. This CDR3 contains 13 residues. CDR3 nucleotide sequence: TGTGCCAGCAGTTTTGCTTTAGCAGATACGCAGTATTTT. Translated: CASSFALADTQYF.

The V gene is TRBV12-3 or TRBV12-4, the J gene TRBJ1-1; D perhaps matches TRBD1 (6 bases). Trimming pared 7 bases from V and 4 bases from J, leaving 13 bases between. The CDR3 covers 13 residues. The CDR3 is CASTLGGPTEAFF. The CDR3 DNA sequence: TGTGCCAGCACTCTGGGGGGGCCCACTGAAGCTTTCTTT.